Listed here are 4 T cell receptor beta chains from one sample, sequenced in a study of CD4 T cells in relation to SARS-CoV-2 and coronaviruses (TCRdb year 2021). Their recognized antigens are unknown. Libraries came from the immunoSEQ multiplex PCR assay. TCRdb mirrors the immuneACCESS table, restricted to in-frame sequences. Some clones are absent from its copies; in checked studies, under half trace to an unresolved V gene, and the reason for the others is unknown. Counted in this sample were around 41,000 clones; nearly 85% of them appeared once. The leading ten clones occupy 1% to 1.5% of the sample. Sequenced input: naive CD4+ T cells from PBMCs, cultured in vitro. The cell subset or site label here, explained by the study, means: naive CD4+ T cells isolated by negative enrichment. These receptors were collected from an adult with COVID-19.

The rearrangement uses TRBV12-3 or TRBV12-4 and TRBJ1-5, with D tentatively TRBD1 (5 bases). The ends were cut back, 6 bases at V and 10 bases at J, with 16 bases in the middle. The CDR3 runs to 13 residues. The CDR3 here is CASRQDTAEPQHF. The CDR3 DNA follows: TGTGCCAGCAGGCAGGACACCGCAGAACCCCAGCATTTT.

The chain combines TRBV30 with TRBJ2-1, with 7 bases that match TRBD1. Germline CDR1 and CDR2: GTSNPN and SVGIG (reference sequence). This CDR3 spans 12 amino acids. J was trimmed by 9 bases and V by 2 bases; bases with no gene match: 4. The CDR3 DNA sequence: TGTGCCTGGAGTCCCCGGGACAGTGAGCAGTTCTTC. Protein: CAWSPRDSEQFF.

This chain uses TRBV30 with TRBJ2-7, with D tentatively TRBD2 (5 bases). The CDR3 length is 14 residues. Trimming took 2 bases from V and 6 from J, leaving 17 bases between them. CDR1 and CDR2 from the germline V gene are GTSNPN and SVGIG (reference sequence). The CDR3: CAWSTRQRLFEQYF. CDR3 nucleotides: TGTGCCTGGAGTACACGTCAACGACTATTCGAGCAGTACTTC.

The chain carries TRBV4-3 and TRBJ2-3, with 8 positions matching TRBD2. The V gene end was trimmed by 1 base and the J gene end by 3 bases; junction bases not matched to a gene: 6. From germline, CDR1 is LGHNA and CDR2 YSLEER. The CDR3 has 16 residues. The CDR3 coding sequence is TGCGCCAGCAGCCAAGCGCCCAGCGGGAGTACAGATACGCAGTATTTT. Its translation: CASSQAPSGSTDTQYF.